This T cell receptor beta chain was found in a study of blood T cell repertoires in COVID-19. Looked up from germline, CDR1 is SGHKS and CDR2 is YYEKEE (reference sequence). The CDR3 length is 13 residues. V shed 2 bases and J 8 bases; nucleotides not matched to a gene: 6. Cohort assignment relied on participant-reported clinical history. Per the study methods: Counts of nucleated cells, estimated from reference gene primer amplification, were obtained. The table came from immunoSEQ multiplex PCR; TCRdb's copy has only in-frame clones and leaves some out. Clone size and the V and J calls come from that table; the DNA yielded D and trimming. Among about 190,000 clones listed, 84% were seen once.

Sequenced input: PBMCs or T cells enriched from blood (not recorded which). The gene calls are TRBV5-5 and TRBJ1-2, with 7 positions matching TRBD1. This clonotype was sampled from a woman aged 25-40 years who had recovered from COVID-19. The CDR3 region is CASSLTGVGGYTF. The DNA for the CDR3 is TGTGCCAGCAGCTTAACAGGGGTGGGAGGCTACACCTTC.